This T cell receptor (beta chain) was identified during a study of blood T cell repertoires in COVID-19. Overall study: The study drew acute and convalescent COVID-19 samples from the United States, Italy and Spain.

This clone has just one count. Assay: immunoSEQ multiplex PCR; the TCRdb copy retains only in-frame clones and omits some. Of 200,000 to 250,000 clones in the sample, around 90% are singletons; the top ten hold around 1.4%. The sequenced sample was peripheral blood. The sequence was obtained from a man younger than 35 with active or convalescent COVID-19.

The CDR3 reads CASSLAAADTQYF. CDR3 DNA: TGTGCCAGCAGCTTAGCGGCGGCAGATACGCAGTATTTT. This chain uses TRBV7-9 with TRBJ2-3; D unclear. Germline CDR1 is SEHNR and CDR2 is FQNEAQ (reference sequence). The CDR3 is 13 amino acids. V lost 0 bases and J 4 bases, leaving 5 bases between the germline ends.